The 25 T cell receptor beta chains below come from one sample, sequenced in a study of T cell repertoires in cytomegalovirus infection. TCRdb processed the reads anew with MiXCR; each CDR3 protein has one entry. The sample holds fewer than 550,000 distinct CDR3 sequences, more than 15% seen once. The sequenced sample was CD8+ T cells from PBMCs. These receptors came from a human donor in good health (CMV status not recorded). Some clones in this sample may be carry-over from other donors' samples.

This clonotype was detected ten times or more. V usage is TRBV28 and J usage is TRBJ1-1, with D possibly matching TRBD1 (6 bases). Germline-derived CDR1 and CDR2 are MDHEN and SYDVKM. The CDR3 has 16 amino acids. The V and J ends lost 7 bases and 0 bases respectively, with 18 bases between them. In nucleotides, the CDR3 is TGTGCCAGCACCACAACCCGGGGGGGCATGAACACTGAAGCTTTCTTT. Amino acids: CASTTTRGGMNTEAFF. The variable domain in full, completed from reference TRBV28 and TRBJ1-1, reads DVKVTQSSRYLVKRTGEKVFLECVQDMDHENMFWYRQDPGLGLRLIYFSYDVKMKEKGDIPEGYSVSREKKERFSLILESASTNQTSMYLCASTTTRGGMNTEAFFGQGTRLTVV.

The chain is built from TRBV3-1 and TRBJ2-7, with D possibly being TRBD1 or TRBD2 (5 bases each). V dropped 4 bases and J dropped 2 bases, with 21 bases sitting between them. CDR1 and CDR2 (germline): LGHDT, YNNKEL (reference sequence). This CDR3 has 17 amino acids. In DNA, the CDR3 is TGTGCCAGCAGCCCTACGGGGACGGCCGAACCCCCCTACGAGCAGTACTTC. Its protein is CASSPTGTAEPPYEQYF.

The rearrangement joins TRBV9 to TRBJ2-2; 13 bases agree with TRBD2. Looked up from germline, CDR1 is SGDLS and CDR2 is YYNGEE. The CDR3 covers 15 residues. V lost 4 bases to trimming and J lost 10 bases; unmatched junction nucleotides: 7. The CDR3 DNA follows: TGTGCCAGCAGCACGACTAGCGGGGGGCCCGTGGAGCTGTTTTTT. This gives the protein CASSTTSGGPVELFF. The whole variable domain, remainder taken from reference TRBV9 and TRBJ2-2, is DSGVTQTPKHLITATGQRVTLRCSPRSGDLSVYWYQQSLDQGLQFLIQYYNGEERAKGNILERFSAQQFPDLHSELNLSSLELGDSALYFCASSTTSGGPVELFFGEGSRLTVL.

As for this clonotype: A much bigger clone sits one base away, suggesting this may be a read error. The chain couples TRBV20-1 to TRBJ1-5, with D unresolved. The length of the CDR3 is 13 residues. CDR1 and CDR2 (germline): DFQATT, SNEGSKA (reference sequence). Trimming took 6 bases from V and 4 from J, leaving 13 bases between them. The CDR3 DNA sequence: TGCAGTGCCCAGGATGATAGGAATCAGCCCCAGCATTTT. This sequence encodes CSAQDDRNQPQHF.

This clonotype was seen a handful of times. A junction boundary mismatches the germline segment, possibly from a read error. This chain links TRBV27 with TRBJ1-2, with TRBD1 identical over 8 bases. The CDR3 contains 14 residues. Per germline, CDR1 MNHEY and CDR2 SMNVEV (reference sequence). The CDR3 DNA sequence: TGTGCCAGCAGCTTATCAACAGGGGGCTATGGCTACACCTTC. Protein product: CASSLSTGGYGYTF.

Ten or more counts support this clonotype. V gene TRBV10-3 combines with J gene TRBJ2-1; D call uncertain. V shed 5 bases and J shed 4 bases, with 18 bases lying between them. Germline CDR1 is ENHRY and CDR2 is SYGVKD. The CDR3 has 16 residues. DNA of the CDR3: TGTGCCATCAGTAACCCCGATGAGTCCCCTTACAATGAGCAGTTCTTC. Its protein is CAISNPDESPYNEQFF.

The chain is built from TRBV27 and TRBJ2-2; possibly TRBD1 for D (5 bases). The CDR3 length is 13 residues. The V and J ends lost 6 bases and 5 bases respectively, with 10 bases between them. The germline V gene encodes CDR1 MNHEY and CDR2 SMNVEV (reference sequence). In nucleotides, the CDR3 is TGTGCCAGCAGGAACCAGGGTACCGGGGAGCTGTTTTTT. The encoded protein is CASRNQGTGELFF.

This clonotype was seen repeatedly, ten times or more. This chain joins TRBV7-8 and TRBJ2-3; the D call may be TRBD1 or TRBD2 (6 bases each). Germline CDR1 reads SGHVS; CDR2 reads FQNEAQ. The CDR3 is 14 amino acids. Trimming left V 4 bases short and J 1 base short, with 9 bases between. CDR3 nucleotide sequence: TGTGCCAGCAGCTGGGGGGCTGGCACAGATACGCAGTATTTT. Translating gives CASSWGAGTDTQYF. Looking up the rest from reference TRBV7-8 and TRBJ2-3 gives the full variable domain: GAGVSQSPRYKVAKRGQDVALRCDPISGHVSLFWYQQALGQGPEFLTYFQNEAQLDKSGLPSDRFFAERPEGSVSTLKIQRTQQEDSAVYLCASSWGAGTDTQYFGPGTRLTVL.

In this sample, this clonotype turned up many times. The chain couples TRBV4-1 to TRBJ1-1; D perhaps matches TRBD1 (5 bases). The CDR3 sequence is 14 residues long. The V gene lost 1 base and the J gene lost 7 bases, with 13 bases spanning the gap. Germline lookup yields CDR1 MGHRA and CDR2 YSYEKL. CDR3 region: CASSQGVGAGEAFF. CDR3 DNA sequence: TGCGCCAGCAGCCAAGGGGTCGGGGCGGGTGAAGCTTTCTTT.

This clonotype was detected ten times or more. The rearrangement joins TRBV12-3 or TRBV12-4 to TRBJ1-2; 12 bases agree with TRBD1. J lost 8 bases, V lost 4 bases, and 11 bases had no gene match. The length of the CDR3 is 16 residues. The CDR3, as DNA: TGTGCCAGCAGTTCATTACCGGGACAGGGGGCGATCGGCTACACCTTC. Amino acids: CASSSLPGQGAIGYTF.

CDR3 nucleotide sequence: TGCGCCAGCAGCTTCATATCCGGGGAGCTGTTTTTT. The encoded protein is CASSFISGELFF. This chain uses TRBV5-1 with TRBJ2-2; D unclear. This CDR3 comprises 12 residues. V shed 2 bases and J shed 6 bases, with 5 bases lying between them. From germline, CDR1 is SGHRS and CDR2 YFSETQ. The variable domain in full, completed from reference TRBV5-1 and TRBJ2-2, reads KAGVTQTPRYLIKTRGQQVTLSCSPISGHRSVSWYQQTPGQGLQFLFEYFSETQRNKGNFPGRFSGRQFSNSRSEMNVSTLELGDSALYLCASSFISGELFFGEGSRLTVL.

This clonotype has ten or more counts. The chain employs TRBV7-8 and TRBJ2-7; 15 bases are shared with TRBD2. The CDR3 is 18 residues long. The germline CDR1 and CDR2 sequences are SGHVS and FQNEAQ. The V gene end was trimmed by 4 bases and the J gene end by 3 bases; junction bases not matched to a gene: 10. As DNA, the CDR3 is TGTGCCAGCAGCTCGGGACTAGCGGGAGGCCAGATGAACTACGAGCAGTACTTC. Translating gives CASSSGLAGGQMNYEQYF.

This clonotype was seen a few times. The CDR3 loop is CASSLAGRARMNTEAFF. The CDR3 nucleotides are TGCGCCAGCAGCTTGGCCGGACGGGCAAGAATGAACACTGAAGCTTTCTTT. The chain carries TRBV5-1 and TRBJ1-1; D not certain. This CDR3 has 17 residues. Germline-derived CDR1 and CDR2 are SGHRS and YFSETQ. V was clipped by 0 bases and J by 0 bases, with 15 bases between them.

This clonotype was observed at least ten times. V is TRBV12-3 or TRBV12-4 and J is TRBJ2-1; a possible D gene is TRBD2 (6 bases). V was cut by 6 bases and J by 7 bases, with 19 bases left in between. This CDR3 spans 15 amino acids. The CDR3 nucleotides read TGTGCCAGCAGCCAGGGACTCTATCGGGGGAATGAGCAGTTCTTC. Amino acids: CASSQGLYRGNEQFF.

This clonotype was observed a handful of times. The genes are TRBV6-5 and TRBJ1-1; D is undetermined. CDR1 and CDR2 (germline): MNHEY, SVGAGI. With 0 bases removed from V and 5 bases from J, the gap between germline ends came to 13 bases. This CDR3 spans 15 amino acids. This chain's CDR3 is CASSYSNGGGTEAFF. The CDR3 region has the DNA TGTGCCAGCAGTTACTCCAACGGTGGCGGTACTGAAGCTTTCTTT.

This chain uses TRBV27 with TRBJ2-1, with D possibly TRBD2 on 6 matching bases. Trimming cost V 5 bases and J 0 bases, with 11 bases left between them. The CDR3 is 15 residues long. CDR1 MNHEY and CDR2 SMNVEV come from the germline V gene (reference sequence). The CDR3 nucleotides read TGTGCCAGCAGTGTGGAGGGCCTCTCCTACAATGAGCAGTTCTTC. This sequence encodes CASSVEGLSYNEQFF.

The CDR3 loop is CASGGSSPSEQYF. DNA of the CDR3: TGCGCCAGCGGTGGGTCTTCACCCTCAGAGCAGTACTTC. This chain connects TRBV5-1 to TRBJ2-7, with D unresolved. Trimming took 7 bases from V and 7 from J, leaving 18 bases between them. CDR3 length equals 13 residues. Germline CDR1 reads SGHRS; CDR2 reads YFSETQ.

CDR3 nucleotide sequence: TGCAGTGCCCCCGGCGGGGGTTCCTACAATGAGCAGTTCTTC. Protein product: CSAPGGGSYNEQFF. The chain links TRBV20-1 to TRBJ2-1; TRBD2 matches at 7 bases. The trim removed 6 bases at V and 1 base at J, leaving 6 bases unmatched. The CDR3 runs to 14 residues. CDR1 and CDR2 from the germline V gene are DFQATT and SNEGSKA (reference sequence).

This clonotype showed up just a few times. The rearrangement links TRBV9 to TRBJ2-7, with 8 positions matching TRBD1. Unmatched junction bases numbered 9, after V lost 4 bases and J lost 6 bases. The CDR3 extends over 14 amino acids. Per germline, CDR1 SGDLS and CDR2 YYNGEE. The CDR3 bases are TGTGCCAGCAGCCCAGGACAGGGTAGTCGCGAGCAGTACTTC. The encoded protein is CASSPGQGSREQYF. The whole variable domain, filled in from reference TRBV9 and TRBJ2-7, reads DSGVTQTPKHLITATGQRVTLRCSPRSGDLSVYWYQQSLDQGLQFLIQYYNGEERAKGNILERFSAQQFPDLHSELNLSSLELGDSALYFCASSPGQGSREQYFGPGTRLTVT.

This clonotype has at least ten counts. The chain uses TRBV6-5 and TRBJ1-4, with no clear D. The CDR3 is 15 residues long. The V and J ends lost 6 bases and 3 bases respectively, with 14 bases between them. From germline, CDR1 is MNHEY and CDR2 SVGAGI. This CDR3 reads CASRTLDSPNEKLFF. The CDR3 nucleotides are TGTGCCAGCAGAACCCTAGACTCCCCTAATGAAAAACTGTTTTTT.

The rearrangement uses TRBV30 and TRBJ1-1; tentative D call: TRBD1 (5 bases). The V end lost 3 bases, the J end lost 0 bases, and 14 bases lay between the germline ends. The CDR3 is made up of 15 amino acids. Germline CDR1 is GTSNPN and CDR2 is SVGIG (reference sequence). The CDR3 DNA is TGTGCCTGGAGCGCCGACAGACAAATGAACACTGAAGCTTTCTTT. It translates to CAWSADRQMNTEAFF.

This clonotype was counted at least ten times. The chain links TRBV7-9 to TRBJ2-3; the match to TRBD2 covers 7 bases. The CDR3 has 15 amino acids. Germline V CDR1 and CDR2: SEHNR, FQNEAQ (reference sequence). V shed 1 base, J shed 0 bases, and the junction held 1 base outside the gene matches. CDR3 sequence: CASSLEGLSTDTQYF. CDR3 bases: TGTGCCAGCAGCTTAGAGGGACTAAGCACAGATACGCAGTATTTT.

Worth noting for this clonotype: The junction shows a germline mismatch at one end, possibly a read error. The chain is built from TRBV6-6 and TRBJ2-2; a weak D match, TRBD1 (6 bases). This CDR3 is 17 amino acids long. Germline assignment: CDR1 MNHNY and CDR2 SVGAGI (reference sequence). Here the CDR3 reads CASSEKQGWTNTGVLFF. The CDR3 DNA is TGTGCCAGCAGTGAGAAACAGGGATGGACGAACACCGGGGTGCTGTTTTTT.

This clonotype was detected ten times or more. The J gene is TRBJ2-7, the V gene TRBV7-9; D is unresolved. CDR3 length equals 11 residues. V shed 2 bases and J shed 5 bases, with 4 bases lying between them. The germline V gene encodes CDR1 SEHNR and CDR2 FQNEAQ (reference sequence). DNA for the CDR3: TGTGCCAGCAGCTTATCGGACGAGCAGTACTTC. This encodes CASSLSDEQYF.

The genes are TRBV12-5 and TRBJ2-2; D perhaps matches TRBD1 (6 bases). This CDR3 spans 15 amino acids. V lost 2 bases, J lost 5 bases, and 12 bases lay in between. Germline V gene data show CDR1 as LGHNT and CDR2 as FRNRAP. CDR3 sequence: CASGLMGALTGELFF. The CDR3 nucleotides read TGTGCTAGTGGTTTGATGGGGGCGCTGACCGGGGAGCTGTTTTTT.